By sample share, the clone carrying this TCR beta chain is medium-sized. This sample was taken from a study of T cell changes during pregnancy in multiple sclerosis. Only in-frame clones appear in the TCRdb table, and some are missing; sequencing was by immunoSEQ multiplex PCR. The data contain roughly 20,000 clones, about 88% of them seen just once; the ten biggest clones take up 7%. Losses at the gene ends were 5 bases for V and 2 bases for J; bases not matched to a gene: 4. CDR3 length: 15 amino acids. Germline loops: CDR1 MNHNS, CDR2 SASEGT. The chain has TRBV6-1 and TRBJ2-7; 12 positions match TRBD1. Sequencing was performed on CD8+ T cells from peripheral blood mononuclear cells, taken in the third trimester of pregnancy. This clonotype was sampled from a female donor in good health, enrolled as a control in a pregnancy study. The CDR3 bases are TGTGCCAGCAGTTCCGGGACAGGGGGCCCCTACGAGCAGTACTTC. Protein sequence: CASSSGTGGPYEQYF.